This is a list of T cell receptor beta chains from one sample in a study of vaccination and CD4 T cells after COVID-19. Antigens for these TCRs are unknown. TCRdb fed the PCR reads into MiXCR, producing one record per CDR3 protein. Here the sample spans some 20,000 distinct CDR3 sequences, under 65% being singletons. Sequenced here: CD4+ T cells from blood, cultured in vitro, sampled after SARS-CoV-2 vaccination. Every receptor here comes from a human donor who had recovered from COVID-19. The CDR3 runs from the conserved cysteine through the conserved F or W. Each record gives: CDR3 protein, clone size, J gene, V gene. Size is stated for part of the rows, as once, few or many counts, or as a class when the clone is expanded.

CASSRTGTGRGAGELFF | NA | TRBJ2-2 | TRBV6-2/TRBV6-3
CASSPPARAGNTIYF | once | TRBJ1-3 | TRBV28
CASSIGEGLEAFF | few | TRBJ1-1 | TRBV19
CASRQAGTEAFF | few | TRBJ1-1 | TRBV27
CASSSRLDRGGYTF | NA | TRBJ1-2 | TRBV7-2
CISVSEAATSGRARETQYF | few | TRBJ2-5 | TRBV7-5
CASSYRATAPYEQYF | NA | TRBJ2-7 | TRBV6-2/TRBV6-3
CASSFIEQFF | NA | TRBJ2-1 | TRBV7-9
CASTSGIAYEQYF | NA | TRBJ2-7 | TRBV6-2/TRBV6-3
CASSYRGQGAETQYF | NA | TRBJ2-5 | TRBV6-5
CASSLRQGGGYTF | NA | TRBJ1-2 | TRBV6-1
CASSSPGTEAFF | few | TRBJ1-1 | TRBV28
CITAEGYTF | NA | TRBJ1-2 | TRBV20-1
CASSPRGTTQETQYF | few | TRBJ2-5 | TRBV7-9
CSARDSSRVLEAFF | NA | TRBJ1-1 | TRBV20-1
CASSKERQASTDTQYF | few | TRBJ2-3 | TRBV21-1
CASSERGDYGYTF | few | TRBJ1-2 | TRBV6-1
CASSPPGTGRSEQYF | NA | TRBJ2-7 | TRBV3-1
CSVAVAGASGTAQFF | NA | TRBJ2-1 | TRBV29-1
CASSLHRENYGYTF | NA | TRBJ1-2 | TRBV5-1
CASSETTSTQYF | NA | TRBJ2-3 | TRBV2
CSAIYLGLTTDTQYF | few | TRBJ2-3 | TRBV20-1
CASSPPLKLTEAFF | NA | TRBJ1-1 | TRBV5-4
CASRETVNTEAFF | NA | TRBJ1-1 | TRBV6-1
CASSGQDKETQYF | NA | TRBJ2-5 | TRBV10-1
CASSMGGQPQHF | NA | TRBJ1-5 | TRBV19
CASSDPGLANNEQFF | NA | TRBJ2-1 | TRBV2
CASSPDSGRANYGYTF | NA | TRBJ1-2 | TRBV5-1